This entry lists 4 T cell receptor beta chains sequenced from one sample in a study of OX40 agonist ivuxolimab in advanced cancers. The method was immunoSEQ multiplex PCR; TCRdb's version includes in-frame clones alone and lacks a portion of them. The top ten clones hold 20% to 30% of a sample with some 80,000 clones, 80% to 90% of them seen once. Material: CD4+ or CD8+ T cells sorted from blood, obtained in a trial of the OX40 agonist ivuxolimab. The receptors derive from an adult with an advanced solid tumor such as melanoma, head and neck, liver or kidney cancer.

The chain joins TRBV12-5 to TRBJ1-1, with D uncertain. The CDR3 is made up of 12 amino acids. V was pared by 1 base and J by 1 base, with 1 base between. The germline gives CDR1 LGHNT, CDR2 FRNRAP. The CDR3 bases are TGTGCTAGTGGTTTGGAGAACACTGAAGCTTTCTTT. Its translation: CASGLENTEAFF.

V gene TRBV2 combines with J gene TRBJ2-7, with D perhaps TRBD2 (5 bases). The ends were cut back, 6 bases at V and 4 bases at J, with 13 bases in the middle. In germline, CDR1 is SNHLY, CDR2 FYNNEI. This CDR3 contains 13 residues. Here the CDR3 DNA reads TGTGCCAGCAGGCCCGGGATCGAGTACGAGCAGTACTTC. Protein: CASRPGIEYEQYF.

In the case of this clone: The junction and the germline gene differ at one end; a read error may be behind it. The V gene is TRBV7-9, the J gene TRBJ2-1; tentative D call: TRBD2 (6 bases). CDR1 is SEHNR and CDR2 is FQNEAQ in the germline V gene (reference sequence). The CDR3 runs 13 residues. The CDR3 sequence is CASSSLDYDEQFF. The CDR3 DNA is TGTGCCAGCAGCTCTTTGGACTACGATGAGCAGTTCTTC.

In its sample, this clone was seen a few times. This same CDR3 is encoded by further DNA sequences in the sample. The rearrangement joins TRBV5-1 to TRBJ2-1; either TRBD1 or TRBD2 may fit D (5 bases each). Germline V gene lookup returns CDR1 SGHRS and CDR2 YFSETQ. Trimming removed 4 bases from V and 8 bases from J, with 16 bases in between. The length of the CDR3 is 14 residues. The CDR3 protein is CASSDPQGADEQFF. The CDR3 DNA sequence: TGCGCCAGCAGCGACCCGCAGGGAGCTGATGAGCAGTTCTTC.